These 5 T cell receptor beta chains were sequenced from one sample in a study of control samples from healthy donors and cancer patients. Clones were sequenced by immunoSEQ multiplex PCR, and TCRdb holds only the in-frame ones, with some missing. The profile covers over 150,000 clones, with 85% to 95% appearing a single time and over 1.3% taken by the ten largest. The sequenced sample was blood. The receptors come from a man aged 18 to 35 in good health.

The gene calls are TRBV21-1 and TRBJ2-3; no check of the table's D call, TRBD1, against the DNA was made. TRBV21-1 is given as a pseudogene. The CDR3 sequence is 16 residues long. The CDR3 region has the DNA TGTGCCAGCATCCAAGAGAGACAGGGCGGCACAGATACGCAGTATTTT. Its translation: CASIQERQGGTDTQYF.

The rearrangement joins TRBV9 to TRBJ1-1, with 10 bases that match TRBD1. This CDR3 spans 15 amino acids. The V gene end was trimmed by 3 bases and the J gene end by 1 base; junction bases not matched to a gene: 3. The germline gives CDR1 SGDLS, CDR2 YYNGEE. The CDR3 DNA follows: TGTGCCAGCAGCGGGGGGACAGGGGCGAACACTGAAGCTTTCTTT. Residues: CASSGGTGANTEAFF.

CDR3 loop: CASSQRQGGFGNTIYF. As DNA, the CDR3 is TGTGCCAGCAGCCAGAGACAGGGGGGGTTTGGAAACACCATATATTTT. The chain has TRBV3-1 (or the pseudogene TRBV3-2) and TRBJ1-3; 9 nucleotides match TRBD1. The germline V gene encodes CDR1 LGHDT and CDR2 YNNKEL (reference sequence). The CDR3 has 16 amino acids. The trim removed 3 bases at V and 3 bases at J, leaving 6 bases unmatched.

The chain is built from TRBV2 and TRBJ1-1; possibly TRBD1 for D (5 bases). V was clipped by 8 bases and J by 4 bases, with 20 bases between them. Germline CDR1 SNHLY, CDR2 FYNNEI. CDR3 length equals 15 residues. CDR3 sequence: CASQLGLGGSTEAFF. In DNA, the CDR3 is TGTGCCAGCCAACTGGGACTGGGAGGCTCCACTGAAGCTTTCTTT.

CDR3: CASSRGHNQPQHF. The CDR3 coding sequence is TGTGCCAGCAGCCGGGGACACAATCAGCCCCAGCATTTT. The gene calls are TRBV2 and TRBJ1-5, with D possibly TRBD1 on 6 matching bases. V was clipped by 6 bases and J by 3 bases, with 9 bases between them. This CDR3 is built from 13 residues. Per the germline V gene, CDR1 is SNHLY and CDR2 is FYNNEI.